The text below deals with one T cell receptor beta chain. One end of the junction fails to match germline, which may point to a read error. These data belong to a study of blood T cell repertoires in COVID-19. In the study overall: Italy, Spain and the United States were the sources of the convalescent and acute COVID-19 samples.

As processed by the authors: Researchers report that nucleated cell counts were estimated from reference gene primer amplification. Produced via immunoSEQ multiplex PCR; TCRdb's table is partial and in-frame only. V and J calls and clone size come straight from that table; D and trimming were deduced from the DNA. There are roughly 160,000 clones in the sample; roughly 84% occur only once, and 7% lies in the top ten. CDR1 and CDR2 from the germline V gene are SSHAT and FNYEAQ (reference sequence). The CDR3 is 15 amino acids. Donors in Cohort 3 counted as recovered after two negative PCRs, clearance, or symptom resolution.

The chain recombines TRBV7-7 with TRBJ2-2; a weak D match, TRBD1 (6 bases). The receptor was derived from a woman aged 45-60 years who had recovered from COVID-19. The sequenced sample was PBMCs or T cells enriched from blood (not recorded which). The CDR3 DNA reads TGTGCTAGCAGCTTAGCACAGGGAGTCACCGGGGAGCTGTTTTTT. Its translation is CASSLAQGVTGELFF.